These 30 T cell receptor beta chains were sequenced from one sample in a study of beta chain features in type 1 diabetes. Study-level points and caveats: TCRB CDR3 length was moderately but significantly reduced in all four CD4+ subsets of Type 1 diabetes patients.

Since all of the isolated RNA was reverse transcribed, expressed TCRB transcripts were what got sequenced. The assay was immunoSEQ multiplex PCR, and TCRdb's table has in-frame clones only and misses some. The data show 600,000 to 700,000 clones, 13% seen once. No antigen is known for these receptors. Sequences were obtained from naive CD4+ T cells from blood. The source is a man younger than 35 with type 1 diabetes.

This clone was counted between two and nine times. The gene calls are TRBV11-1 and TRBJ2-1; 16 bases match TRBD2. The junction had 4 bases not matched to a gene; V was cut back by 5 bases and J by 3 bases. Germline CDR1 SGHAT, CDR2 FQDESV (reference sequence). The CDR3 runs to 17 residues. The chain's CDR3 is CASSLGTSGGDYNEQFF. For the CDR3, the DNA is TGTGCCAGCAGCCTAGGGACTAGCGGGGGGGACTACAATGAGCAGTTCTTC.

This sequence joins TRBV10-2 and TRBJ2-6; D unresolved. V was shortened by 3 bases and J by 4 bases, with 4 bases between the two germline ends. CDR3 size: 13 residues. The germline CDR1 and CDR2 sequences are WSHSY and SAAADI. CDR3 loop: CASSEPGANVLTF. Written as DNA, the CDR3 is TGCGCCAGCAGTGAACCCGGGGCCAACGTCCTGACTTTC.

V usage is TRBV7-6 and J usage is TRBJ1-5, with D possibly matching TRBD1 (6 bases). This CDR3 spans 13 amino acids. Per germline, CDR1 SGHVS and CDR2 FNYEAQ. V was cut by 3 bases and J by 4 bases, with 7 bases left in between. The CDR3 region has the DNA TGTGCCAGCAGCTTGGACAGAAATCAGCCCCAGCATTTT. Translating gives CASSLDRNQPQHF. The variable domain in full, with the rest retrieved from reference TRBV7-6 and TRBJ1-5, is GAGVSQSPRYKVTKRGQDVALRCDPISGHVSLYWYRQALGQGPEFLTYFNYEAQQDKSGLPNDRFSAERPEGSISTLTIQRTEQRDSAMYRCASSLDRNQPQHFGDGTRLSIL.

The chain couples TRBV6-1 to TRBJ2-6; D gene unclear. Germline CDR1 and CDR2: MNHNS and SASEGT. V lost 3 bases, J lost 0 bases, and 3 bases lay in between. The CDR3 contains 14 residues. CDR3 nucleotide sequence: TGTGCCAGCAGTGAGTACTCTGGGGCCAACGTCCTGACTTTC. Its protein product is CASSEYSGANVLTF.

This clone was seen a few times. The V call is TRBV7-2, the J call TRBJ1-5; D is perhaps TRBD1 (5 bases). CDR3 size: 13 residues. Between the trimmed V and J ends, which lost 3 bases and 7 bases, there was a span of 10 bases. The germline V gene encodes CDR1 SGHTA and CDR2 FQGNSA. In nucleotides, the CDR3 is TGTGCCAGCAGCTTTTCCAGGGACCAGCCCCAGCATTTT. Translated, it gives CASSFSRDQPQHF. The complete variable domain, with remaining parts taken from reference TRBV7-2 and TRBJ1-5, reads GAGVSQSPSNKVTEKGKDVELRCDPISGHTALYWYRQSLGQGLEFLIYFQGNSAPDKSGLPSDRFSAERTGGSVSTLTIQRTQQEDSAVYLCASSFSRDQPQHFGDGTRLSIL.

The chain employs TRBV18 and TRBJ1-2; 7 bases match TRBD1. Germline V gene data show CDR1 as KGHSH and CDR2 as LQKENI. V was pared by 6 bases and J by 6 bases, with 10 bases of the junction left unmatched. This CDR3 region has 14 residues. The CDR3 DNA sequence: TGTGCCAGCTCCGGCCAAACAGGGGCGGATGGCTACACCTTC. It translates to CASSGQTGADGYTF.

In its sample, this clone was seen a few times. The chain recombines TRBV9 with TRBJ2-5; 8 nucleotides line up with TRBD1. Germline V CDR1 and CDR2: SGDLS, YYNGEE. The CDR3 runs 14 residues. Losses at the gene ends were 2 bases for V and 11 bases for J; bases not matched to a gene: 11. CDR3 DNA: TGTGCCAGCAGCGTCCCTGGGGCAGGGGGCAAGCAGTACTTC. It encodes CASSVPGAGGKQYF.

V and J are TRBV15 and TRBJ1-3; D perhaps matches TRBD1 (6 bases). Germline values: CDR1 LNHNV, CDR2 YYDKDF (reference sequence). V was pared by 0 bases and J by 0 bases, with 15 bases between. The CDR3 length is 18 residues. Written as DNA, the CDR3 is TGTGCCACCAGCAGAGAATTGGCGGGACATAGCTCTGGAAACACCATATATTTT. Translation gives CATSRELAGHSSGNTIYF.

This chain joins TRBV7-2 and TRBJ2-7; D not certain. Germline lookup yields CDR1 SGHTA and CDR2 FQGNSA. Trimming left V 4 bases short and J 2 bases short, with 9 bases between. This CDR3 is 13 amino acids long. CDR3 amino acids: CASSSGPPYEQYF. CDR3 sequence (DNA): TGTGCCAGCAGCTCAGGACCCCCCTACGAGCAGTACTTC.

A few counts support this clone. The V gene is TRBV5-4, the J gene TRBJ2-1; 7 positions agree with TRBD1. This CDR3 comprises 15 residues. V dropped 2 bases and J dropped 7; count of bases not matched to a gene: 9. Germline CDR1 reads SGHNT; CDR2 reads YYREEE (reference sequence). In DNA form, the CDR3 reads TGTGCCAGCAGCTTTCAGACAGGGATGGGGAATGAGCAGTTCTTC. Translation gives CASSFQTGMGNEQFF.

As regards this clone: Other nucleotide sequences in the sample specify the same CDR3. This chain connects TRBV5-4 to TRBJ2-5, with a tentative D call TRBD1 (6 bases). Germline V gene lookup returns CDR1 SGHNT and CDR2 YYREEE (reference sequence). The CDR3 contains 14 residues. Trimming removed 0 bases from V and 5 bases from J, with 11 bases in between. The CDR3 region is CASSLAGAEETQYF. The CDR3, as DNA: TGTGCCAGCAGCTTGGCAGGGGCCGAGGAGACCCAGTACTTC.

The rearrangement joins TRBV10-3 to TRBJ2-1, with TRBD1 identical over 9 bases. Germline V gene sequence: CDR1 ENHRY, CDR2 SYGVKD. The CDR3 sequence is 14 residues long. J gave up 10 bases and V 3 bases, and 7 bases lay outside the gene matches. CDR3 coding DNA: TGTGCCATCAGTGAACAGGGGGCATCCGGCGAGCAGTTCTTC. Amino acid sequence: CAISEQGASGEQFF.

This clone was detected a few times. The V and J genes are TRBV27 and TRBJ1-4, with a tentative D call TRBD1 (5 bases). V lost 0 bases, J lost 8 bases, and 16 bases lay in between. CDR3 size: 16 residues. The germline gives CDR1 MNHEY, CDR2 SMNVEV (reference sequence). The DNA for the CDR3 is TGTGCCAGCAGTTTATCGAGCCAGGCTGGGACCGAAAAACTGTTTTTT. It encodes CASSLSSQAGTEKLFF.

This clone has just a few counts. This rearrangement joins TRBV5-1 to TRBJ2-5; TRBD1 is a possible D gene (5 bases). Deletions cut 4 bases from V and 7 bases from J, with 20 bases between. Germline CDR1 and CDR2: SGHRS and YFSETQ. The CDR3 is 15 residues long. As DNA, the CDR3 is TGCGCCAGCAGCACGGACGGACACTTGCTTGGGACCCAGTACTTC. Protein: CASSTDGHLLGTQYF.

As DNA, the CDR3 is TGTGCCAGCAGTTTACAGGGATGGAACGAGCAGTACTTC. Its protein product is CASSLQGWNEQYF. The chain carries TRBV28 and TRBJ2-7; possible D gene TRBD1, 5 bases. Germline CDR1 MDHEN, CDR2 SYDVKM. The CDR3 length is 13 residues. Trimming stripped 2 bases from V and 5 bases from J, with 10 bases between.

The gene calls are TRBV25-1 and TRBJ1-4, with 8 bases that match TRBD1. The germline V gene encodes CDR1 MGHDK and CDR2 SYGVNS. V was pared by 5 bases and J by 7 bases, with 6 bases of the junction left unmatched. CDR3 length: 14 amino acids. CDR3 loop: CASSTTGAVEKLFF. Written as DNA, the CDR3 is TGTGCCAGCAGTACGACAGGGGCAGTTGAAAAACTGTTTTTT.

The V call is TRBV29-1, the J call TRBJ1-2; 7 nucleotides agree with TRBD1. CDR1 SQVTM and CDR2 ANQGSEA come from the germline V gene. V was clipped by 4 bases and J by 0 bases; unmatched bases: 5. The CDR3 sequence is 14 residues long. Here the CDR3 reads CSVATGTANYGYTF. The DNA of the CDR3 is TGCAGCGTTGCCACCGGGACAGCTAACTATGGCTACACCTTC.

This clone was found a few times. The gene calls are TRBV18 and TRBJ2-7, with TRBD1 as a possible D gene (6 bases). The CDR3 sequence is 14 residues long. Trimming removed 6 bases from V and 1 base from J, with 13 bases in between. Per the germline V gene, CDR1 is KGHSH and CDR2 is LQKENI. For the CDR3, the DNA is TGTGCCAGCTCCGAACAGGGAATGTCCTACGAGCAGTACTTC. Encoded protein: CASSEQGMSYEQYF.

This clone has just a few counts. The chain is built from TRBV4-1 and TRBJ2-1, with TRBD1 matching over 7 bases. The CDR3 totals 15 residues. The V and J ends lost 0 bases and 7 bases, in that order; junction bases with no gene match: 6. The V gene's germline CDR1 is MGHRA and CDR2 YSYEKL. CDR3 region: CASSQDTGVPNEQFF. The CDR3 bases are TGCGCCAGCAGCCAAGATACAGGGGTCCCTAATGAGCAGTTCTTC.

This clone was counted a few times. This chain uses TRBV10-3 with TRBJ1-5; possible D gene TRBD1, 6 bases. This CDR3 is 13 amino acids long. Trimming removed 11 bases from V and 0 bases from J, with 11 bases in between. Per the germline V gene, CDR1 is ENHRY and CDR2 is SYGVKD. The CDR3 bases are TGTGCCTCAGGGGCGGATAGCAATCAGCCCCAGCATTTT. It codes for CASGADSNQPQHF.

Comments on this clone: The identical CDR3 is also encoded by other nucleotide sequences in the sample. V usage is TRBV10-2 and J usage is TRBJ2-6, with D possibly matching TRBD2 (5 bases). CDR1 and CDR2 from the germline V gene are WSHSY and SAAADI. The CDR3 extends over 14 amino acids. With 2 bases removed from V and 3 bases from J, the gap between germline ends came to 5 bases. The CDR3 DNA is TGCGCCAGCAGTGAGGGGAGTGGGGCCAACGTCCTGACTTTC. This translates into CASSEGSGANVLTF.

The J gene is TRBJ2-7, the V gene TRBV5-4; possible D gene TRBD2, 5 bases. Germline lookup yields CDR1 SGHNT and CDR2 YYREEE (reference sequence). V dropped 0 bases and J dropped 2 bases, with 9 bases sitting between them. This CDR3 is 14 amino acids long. The CDR3 here is CASSLERLTYEQYF. The CDR3 DNA sequence: TGTGCCAGCAGCTTGGAGCGGTTAACCTACGAGCAGTACTTC.

The chain carries TRBV18 and TRBJ2-1, with 7 bases identical to TRBD1. CDR3 length equals 15 residues. CDR1 and CDR2 from the germline V gene are KGHSH and LQKENI. V trimming: 3 bases; J trimming: 5 bases; junction bases outside the gene matches: 7. CDR3 DNA sequence: TGTGCCAGCTCACCTACAGGGGCGCCAAACAATGAGCAGTTCTTC. Its translation is CASSPTGAPNNEQFF. The complete variable domain, with remaining parts taken from reference TRBV18 and TRBJ2-1, reads NAGVMQNPRHLVRRRGQEARLRCSPMKGHSHVYWYRQLPEEGLKFMVYLQKENIIDESGMPKERFSAEFPKEGPSILRIQQVVRGDSAAYFCASSPTGAPNNEQFFGPGTRLTVL.

The chain recombines TRBV19 with TRBJ2-5, with unresolved D. Germline V gives CDR1 LNHDA, CDR2 SQIVND (reference sequence). V gave up 5 bases and J gave up 2 bases, with 18 bases separating them. The CDR3 totals 16 residues. The CDR3 sequence: CASSASQAPEQETQYF. For the CDR3, the DNA is TGTGCCAGTAGTGCCTCTCAAGCGCCCGAACAAGAGACCCAGTACTTC.

The CDR3 DNA sequence: TGTGCCTCTGGACGGGAGAACACTGAAGCTTTCTTT. Translating it yields CASGRENTEAFF. The V gene is TRBV30, the J gene TRBJ1-1; D is ambiguous. This CDR3 contains 12 residues. Trimming removed 7 bases from V and 1 base from J, with 10 bases in between. Germline V CDR1 and CDR2: GTSNPN, SVGIG (reference sequence).

The gene calls are TRBV5-1 and TRBJ1-1, with a weak D call TRBD1 (5 bases). V lost 4 bases, J lost 7 bases, and 14 bases lay in between. CDR3 size: 13 residues. Germline V lookup: CDR1 SGHRS, CDR2 YFSETQ. The CDR3 nucleotides read TGCGCCAGCAGCGCAGGGACGGATAATGAAGCTTTCTTT. It translates to CASSAGTDNEAFF.

The chain recombines TRBV29-1 with TRBJ1-2; 9 bases are shared with TRBD1. Unmatched junction bases numbered 11, after V lost 6 bases and J lost 3 bases. Germline V gene sequence: CDR1 SQVTM, CDR2 ANQGSEA. The CDR3 runs to 15 residues. For the CDR3, the DNA is TGCAGCGTGAGCTCCGGGACAGGGACTGACTATGGCTACACCTTC. Its translation: CSVSSGTGTDYGYTF.

The chain links TRBV6-5 to TRBJ2-3, with D possibly matching TRBD2 (7 bases). This CDR3 spans 15 amino acids. Germline-derived CDR1 and CDR2 are MNHEY and SVGAGI. Trimming stripped 5 bases from V and 4 bases from J, with 16 bases between. CDR3: CASSPRRGAADTQYF. CDR3 coding DNA: TGTGCCAGCAGTCCCAGACGGGGGGCGGCAGATACGCAGTATTTT.

In this sample, this clone turned up a few times. The chain combines TRBV9 with TRBJ1-1; D ambiguous. The V gene lost 0 bases and the J gene lost 2 bases, with 5 bases spanning the gap. Germline CDR1 is SGDLS and CDR2 is YYNGEE. This CDR3 has 13 residues. As DNA, the CDR3 is TGTGCCAGCAGCGTAGTTAAAAACACTGAAGCTTTCTTT. This gives the protein CASSVVKNTEAFF.

The CDR3 coding sequence is TGTGCCAGCGCTGGGGACAGGGGAGATCAGCCCCAGCATTTT. It yields the protein CASAGDRGDQPQHF. The chain joins TRBV28 to TRBJ1-5, with TRBD1 identical over 10 bases. With 8 bases clipped from V and 5 bases from J, the junction kept 6 bases outside the gene matches. CDR1 is MDHEN, CDR2 SYDVKM, per germline. This CDR3 is built from 14 residues.